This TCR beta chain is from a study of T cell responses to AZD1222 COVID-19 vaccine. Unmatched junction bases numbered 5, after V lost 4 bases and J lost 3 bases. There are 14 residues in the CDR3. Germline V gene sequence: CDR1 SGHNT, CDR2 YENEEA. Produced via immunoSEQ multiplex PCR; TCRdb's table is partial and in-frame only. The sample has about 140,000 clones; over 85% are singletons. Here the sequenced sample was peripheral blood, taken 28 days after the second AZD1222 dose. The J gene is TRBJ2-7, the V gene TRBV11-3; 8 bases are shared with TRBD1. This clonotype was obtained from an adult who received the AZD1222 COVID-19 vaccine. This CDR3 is CASSSGQGVYEQYF. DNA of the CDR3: TGTGCCAGCAGCTCAGGACAGGGAGTCTACGAGCAGTACTTC.